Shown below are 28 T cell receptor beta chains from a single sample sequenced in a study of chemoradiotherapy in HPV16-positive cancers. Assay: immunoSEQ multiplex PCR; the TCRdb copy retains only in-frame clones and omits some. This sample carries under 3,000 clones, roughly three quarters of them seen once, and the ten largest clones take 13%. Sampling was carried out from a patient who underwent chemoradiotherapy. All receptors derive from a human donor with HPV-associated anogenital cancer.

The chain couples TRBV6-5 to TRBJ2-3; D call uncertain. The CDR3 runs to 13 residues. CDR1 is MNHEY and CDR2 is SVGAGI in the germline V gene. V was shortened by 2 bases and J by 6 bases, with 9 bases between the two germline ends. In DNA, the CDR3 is TGTGCCAGCAGTTACAAGTACGGGGATACGCAGTATTTT. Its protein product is CASSYKYGDTQYF.

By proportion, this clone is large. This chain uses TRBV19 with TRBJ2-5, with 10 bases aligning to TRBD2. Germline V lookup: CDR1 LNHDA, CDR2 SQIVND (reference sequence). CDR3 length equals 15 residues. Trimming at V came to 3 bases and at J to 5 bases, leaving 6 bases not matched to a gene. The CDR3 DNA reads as TGTGCCAGTAGTATTTTTACTAGCGGGGTGGAGACCCAGTACTTC. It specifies CASSIFTSGVETQYF.

The CDR3 nucleotides are TGTGCCATCAGTGAGGGACAGGGGTCCCAGCCCCAGCATTTT. Its protein product is CAISEGQGSQPQHF. J is TRBJ1-5 and V is TRBV10-3; 9 bases are shared with TRBD1. V trimming: 2 bases; J trimming: 7 bases; junction bases outside the gene matches: 3. The CDR3 consists of 14 residues. Germline CDR1 reads ENHRY; CDR2 reads SYGVKD.

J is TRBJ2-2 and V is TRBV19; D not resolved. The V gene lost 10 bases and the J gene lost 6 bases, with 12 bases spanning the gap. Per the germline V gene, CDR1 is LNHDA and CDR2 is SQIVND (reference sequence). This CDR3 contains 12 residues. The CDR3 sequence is CATAQWAGELFF. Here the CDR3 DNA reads TGTGCCACCGCGCAATGGGCCGGGGAGCTGTTTTTT. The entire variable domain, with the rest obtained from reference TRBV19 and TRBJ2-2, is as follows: DGGITQSPKYLFRKEGQNVTLSCEQNLNHDAMYWYRQDPGQGLRLIYYSQIVNDFQKGDIAEGYSVSREKKESFPLTVTSAQKNPTAFYLCATAQWAGELFFGEGSRLTVL.

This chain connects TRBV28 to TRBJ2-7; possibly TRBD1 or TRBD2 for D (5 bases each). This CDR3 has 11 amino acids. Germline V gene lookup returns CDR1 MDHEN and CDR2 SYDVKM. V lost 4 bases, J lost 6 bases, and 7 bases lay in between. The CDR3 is CASSSGSEQYF. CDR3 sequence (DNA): TGTGCCAGCAGTTCAGGGAGCGAGCAGTACTTC.

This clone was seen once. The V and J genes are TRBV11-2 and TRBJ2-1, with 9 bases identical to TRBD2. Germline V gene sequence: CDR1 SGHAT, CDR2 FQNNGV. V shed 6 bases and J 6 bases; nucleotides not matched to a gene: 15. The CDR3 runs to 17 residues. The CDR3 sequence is CASRGLRATSGFNEQFF. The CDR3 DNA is TGTGCCAGCAGGGGGCTTAGGGCGACTAGCGGCTTCAATGAGCAGTTCTTC.

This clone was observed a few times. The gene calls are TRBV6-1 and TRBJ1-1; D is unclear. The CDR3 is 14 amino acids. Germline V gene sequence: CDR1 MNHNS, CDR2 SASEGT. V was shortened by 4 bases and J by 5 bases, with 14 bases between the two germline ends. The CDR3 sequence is CASSAIILGTEAFF. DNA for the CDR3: TGTGCCAGCAGTGCTATTATCCTGGGGACTGAAGCTTTCTTT.

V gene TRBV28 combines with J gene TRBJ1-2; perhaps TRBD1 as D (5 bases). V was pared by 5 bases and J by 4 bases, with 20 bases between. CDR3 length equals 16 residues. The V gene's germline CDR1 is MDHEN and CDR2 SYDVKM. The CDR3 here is CASSPTRTGGTYGYTF. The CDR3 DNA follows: TGTGCCAGCAGTCCAACCCGAACGGGGGGGACCTATGGCTACACCTTC.

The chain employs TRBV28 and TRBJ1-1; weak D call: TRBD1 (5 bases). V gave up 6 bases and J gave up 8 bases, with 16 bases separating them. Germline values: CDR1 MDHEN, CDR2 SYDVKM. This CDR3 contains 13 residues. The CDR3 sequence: CASSPPRGWEAFF. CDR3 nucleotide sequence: TGTGCCAGCAGCCCCCCCCGGGGGTGGGAAGCTTTCTTT.

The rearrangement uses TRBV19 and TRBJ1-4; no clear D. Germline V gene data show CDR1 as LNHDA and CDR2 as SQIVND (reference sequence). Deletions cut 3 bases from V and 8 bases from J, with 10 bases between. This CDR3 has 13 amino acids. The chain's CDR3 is CASSILKTEKLFF. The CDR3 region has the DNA TGTGCCAGTAGTATCCTCAAGACCGAAAAACTGTTTTTT.

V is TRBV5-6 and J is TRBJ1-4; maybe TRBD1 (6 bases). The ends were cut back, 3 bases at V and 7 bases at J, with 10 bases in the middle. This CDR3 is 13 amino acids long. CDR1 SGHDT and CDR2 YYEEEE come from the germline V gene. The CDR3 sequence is CASSSGTSEKLFF. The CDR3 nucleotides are TGTGCCAGCAGCTCCGGGACAAGTGAAAAACTGTTTTTT.

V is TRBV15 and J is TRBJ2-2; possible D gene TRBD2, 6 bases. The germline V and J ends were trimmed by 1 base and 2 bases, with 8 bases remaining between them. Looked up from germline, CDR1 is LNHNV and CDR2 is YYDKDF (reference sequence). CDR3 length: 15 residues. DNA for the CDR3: TGTGCCACCAGCAGAGGGGGGGATAACACCGGGGAGCTGTTTTTT. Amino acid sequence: CATSRGGDNTGELFF. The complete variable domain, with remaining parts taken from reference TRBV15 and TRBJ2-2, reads DAMVIQNPRYQVTQFGKPVTLSCSQTLNHNVMYWYQQKSSQAPKLLFHYYDKDFNNEADTPDNFQSRRPNTSFCFLDIRSPGLGDTAMYLCATSRGGDNTGELFFGEGSRLTVL.

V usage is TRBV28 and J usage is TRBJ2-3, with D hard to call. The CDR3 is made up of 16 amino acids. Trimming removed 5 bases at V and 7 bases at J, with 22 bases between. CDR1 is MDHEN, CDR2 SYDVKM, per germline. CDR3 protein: CASSPSAGSTSNTQYF. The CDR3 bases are TGTGCCAGCAGTCCCTCAGCTGGTAGCACATCCAATACGCAGTATTTT.

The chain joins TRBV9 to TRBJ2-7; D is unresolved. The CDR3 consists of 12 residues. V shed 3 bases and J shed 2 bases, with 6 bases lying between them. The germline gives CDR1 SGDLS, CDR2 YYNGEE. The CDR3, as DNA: TGTGCCAGCAGCGGGTTAACCTACGAGCAGTACTTC. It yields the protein CASSGLTYEQYF. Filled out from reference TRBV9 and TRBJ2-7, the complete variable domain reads DSGVTQTPKHLITATGQRVTLRCSPRSGDLSVYWYQQSLDQGLQFLIQYYNGEERAKGNILERFSAQQFPDLHSELNLSSLELGDSALYFCASSGLTYEQYFGPGTRLTVT.

CDR3 nucleotide sequence: TGTGCCAGTAGTATCCAAACAGCCAACTATGGCTACACCTTC. Amino acids: CASSIQTANYGYTF. This chain joins TRBV19 and TRBJ1-2; D is undetermined. Germline values: CDR1 LNHDA, CDR2 SQIVND (reference sequence). This CDR3 comprises 14 residues. Deletions cut 3 bases from V and 2 bases from J, with 10 bases between.

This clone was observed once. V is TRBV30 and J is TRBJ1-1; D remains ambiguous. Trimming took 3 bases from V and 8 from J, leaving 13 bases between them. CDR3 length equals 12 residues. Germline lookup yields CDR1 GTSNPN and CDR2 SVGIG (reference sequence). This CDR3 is CAWSYLGGEAFF. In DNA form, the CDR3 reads TGTGCCTGGAGCTATCTGGGTGGAGAAGCTTTCTTT.

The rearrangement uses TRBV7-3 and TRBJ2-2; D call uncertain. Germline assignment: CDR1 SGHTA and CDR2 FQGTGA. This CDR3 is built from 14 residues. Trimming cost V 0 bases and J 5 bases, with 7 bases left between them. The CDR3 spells CASSLTGKTGELFF. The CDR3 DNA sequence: TGTGCCAGCAGCTTAACAGGGAAAACCGGGGAGCTGTTTTTT.

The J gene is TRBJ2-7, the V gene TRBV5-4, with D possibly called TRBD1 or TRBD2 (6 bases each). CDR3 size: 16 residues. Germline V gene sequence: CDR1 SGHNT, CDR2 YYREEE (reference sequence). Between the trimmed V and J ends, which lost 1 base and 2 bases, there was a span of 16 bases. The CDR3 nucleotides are TGTGCCAGCAGCTTGAGCGTTGGGCGGGACACCTACGAGCAGTACTTC. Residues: CASSLSVGRDTYEQYF.

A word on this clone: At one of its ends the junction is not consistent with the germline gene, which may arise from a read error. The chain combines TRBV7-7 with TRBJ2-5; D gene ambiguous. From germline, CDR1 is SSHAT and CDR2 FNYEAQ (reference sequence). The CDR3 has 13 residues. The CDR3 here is CASSSLNQETQYF. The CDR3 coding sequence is TGTGCTAGCAGCTCGCTGAATCAAGAGACCCAGTACTTC.

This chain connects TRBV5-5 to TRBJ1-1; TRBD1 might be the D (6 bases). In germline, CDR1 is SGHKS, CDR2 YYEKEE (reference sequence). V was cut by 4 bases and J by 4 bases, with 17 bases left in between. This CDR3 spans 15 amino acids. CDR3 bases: TGTGCCAGCAGCGTCCTAGCTACAGGGAGCACTGAAGCTTTCTTT. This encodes CASSVLATGSTEAFF.

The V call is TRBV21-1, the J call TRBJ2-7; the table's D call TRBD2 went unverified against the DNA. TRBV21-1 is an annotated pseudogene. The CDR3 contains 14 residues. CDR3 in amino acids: CASSLGLAGSKQYF. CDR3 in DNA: TGTGCCAGCAGCCTCGGACTAGCGGGATCCAAGCAGTACTTC.

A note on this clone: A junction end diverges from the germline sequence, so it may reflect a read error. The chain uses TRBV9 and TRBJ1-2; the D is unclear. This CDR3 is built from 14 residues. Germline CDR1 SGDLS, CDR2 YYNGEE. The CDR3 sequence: CASSSLKGHYGFTF. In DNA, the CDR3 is TGTGCCAGCAGCAGCTTAAAGGGCCACTATGGCTTCACCTTC.

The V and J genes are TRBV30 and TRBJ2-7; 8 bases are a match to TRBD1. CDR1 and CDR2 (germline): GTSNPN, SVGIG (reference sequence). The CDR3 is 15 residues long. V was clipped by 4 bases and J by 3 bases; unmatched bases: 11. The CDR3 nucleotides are TGTGCCTGGAACACCGGACAGGGCCGGAACTACGAGCAGTACTTC. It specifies CAWNTGQGRNYEQYF.

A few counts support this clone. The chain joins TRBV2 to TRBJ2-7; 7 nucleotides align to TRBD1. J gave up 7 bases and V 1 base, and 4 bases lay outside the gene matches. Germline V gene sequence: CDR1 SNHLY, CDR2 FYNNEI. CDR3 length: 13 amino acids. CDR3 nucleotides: TGTGCCAGCAGTGAAGATGGCAGGGGGGAGCAGTACTTC. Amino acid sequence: CASSEDGRGEQYF.

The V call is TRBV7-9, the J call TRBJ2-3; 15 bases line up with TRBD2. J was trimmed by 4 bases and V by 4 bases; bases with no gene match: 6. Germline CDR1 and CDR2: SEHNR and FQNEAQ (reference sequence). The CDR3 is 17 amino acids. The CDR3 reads CASSSRTSGGASDTQYF. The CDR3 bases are TGTGCCAGCAGCTCCCGGACTAGCGGGGGGGCTTCAGATACGCAGTATTTT.

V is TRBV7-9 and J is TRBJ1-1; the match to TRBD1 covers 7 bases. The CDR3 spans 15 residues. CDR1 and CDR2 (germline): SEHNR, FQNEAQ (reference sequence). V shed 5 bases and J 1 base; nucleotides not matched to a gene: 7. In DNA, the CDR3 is TGTGCCAGCAGCCCAGGGGGGGGAACGAACACTGAAGCTTTCTTT. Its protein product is CASSPGGGTNTEAFF.

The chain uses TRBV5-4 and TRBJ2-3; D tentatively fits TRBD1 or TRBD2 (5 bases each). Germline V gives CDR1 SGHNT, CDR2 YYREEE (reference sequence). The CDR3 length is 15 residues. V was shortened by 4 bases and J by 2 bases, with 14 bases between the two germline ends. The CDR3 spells CASSGGHPSTDTQYF. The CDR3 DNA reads TGTGCCAGCAGCGGAGGACACCCTTCCACAGATACGCAGTATTTT. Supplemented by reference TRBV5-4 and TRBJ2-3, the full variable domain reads ETGVTQSPTHLIKTRGQQVTLRCSSQSGHNTVSWYQQALGQGPQFIFQYYREEENGRGNFPPRFSGLQFPNYSSELNVNALELDDSALYLCASSGGHPSTDTQYFGPGTRLTVL.

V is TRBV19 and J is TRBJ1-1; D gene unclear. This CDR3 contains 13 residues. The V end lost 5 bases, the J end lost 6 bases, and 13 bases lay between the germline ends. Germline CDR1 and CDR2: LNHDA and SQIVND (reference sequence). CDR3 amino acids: CASSDRQASEAFF. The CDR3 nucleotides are TGTGCCAGTAGTGACCGACAAGCTTCTGAAGCTTTCTTT.